This T cell receptor beta chain was profiled in a study of early T cells in non-severe SARS-CoV-2 infection. Individual cDNA molecules carried attached unique molecular identifiers. TCRdb re-derived calls from the 5' RACE reads in MiXCR, one entry per CDR3 protein. Of around 26,000 distinct CDR3 sequences listed, about 4.6% were seen once; the top ten hold roughly 11%. Whole-study findings and limits: VDJdb matches were skewed toward anti-spike CD8 T cell responses.

In its sample, this clonotype is medium-sized. Its antigen remains unidentified. The TCR originated in an adult who was a healthcare worker with PCR-confirmed SARS-CoV-2 infection or an uninfected control (not recorded which). Sequencing input: whole blood.

CDR3 sequence: CASSWTSGRASDTQYF. CDR3 bases: TGTGCCAGCAGCTGGACTAGCGGGAGGGCCTCAGATACGCAGTATTTT. The rearrangement joins TRBV11-2 to TRBJ2-3, with 15 bases matching TRBD2. V shed 4 bases, J shed 4 bases, and the junction held 3 bases outside the gene matches. The CDR3 has 16 residues. Germline assignment: CDR1 SGHAT and CDR2 FQNNGV.